Following are 6 T cell receptor beta chains from one sample sequenced in a study of shared clonotypes between healthy human individuals. Sequencing used immunoSEQ multiplex PCR; TCRdb keeps in-frame clones, though not all of them. Among some 980,000 clones, about 80% were seen once, and the ten largest hold over 1.3%. The sequencing input was memory CD4+ T cells sorted from blood. The subset is: CD45RA-negative fraction. Receptors originate from a man aged 18-30 years in good health.

On this clone: The sample contains more than one DNA sequence encoding this CDR3. The gene calls are TRBV19 and TRBJ2-2; no definite D call. CDR3 length equals 14 residues. Germline V gene sequence: CDR1 LNHDA, CDR2 SQIVND (reference sequence). Trimming stripped 6 bases from V and 0 bases from J, with 8 bases between. The CDR3 reads CASRRATNTGELFF. The CDR3 DNA reads TGTGCCAGTAGAAGGGCAACGAACACCGGGGAGCTGTTTTTT. The whole variable domain, remainder taken from reference TRBV19 and TRBJ2-2, is DGGITQSPKYLFRKEGQNVTLSCEQNLNHDAMYWYRQDPGQGLRLIYYSQIVNDFQKGDIAEGYSVSREKKESFPLTVTSAQKNPTAFYLCASRRATNTGELFFGEGSRLTVL.

About this clone itself: Sequence at one end of the junction differs from germline and may be a read error. The rearrangement joins TRBV28 to TRBJ1-1, with a weak D call TRBD1 (6 bases). This CDR3 contains 14 residues. Per the germline V gene, CDR1 is MDHEN and CDR2 is SYDVKM. The CDR3 spells CASSQTTPRDTGDF. The CDR3 DNA reads TGTGCCAGCAGTCAAACCACCCCTAGGGACACGGGCGATTTT.

V gene TRBV19 combines with J gene TRBJ2-3; 7 nucleotides align to TRBD1. The V and J ends lost 3 bases and 2 bases, in that order; junction bases with no gene match: 5. The CDR3 covers 15 residues. Germline-derived CDR1 and CDR2 are LNHDA and SQIVND (reference sequence). CDR3 bases: TGTGCCAGTAGTATGGGGCAGGGGGTCACAGATACGCAGTATTTT. It yields the protein CASSMGQGVTDTQYF.

This clone showed up just a few times. V and J are TRBV10-2 and TRBJ2-2, with a weak D call TRBD1 (6 bases). Germline CDR1 and CDR2: WSHSY and SAAADI. V was clipped by 6 bases and J by 6 bases, with 8 bases between them. This CDR3 is 12 amino acids long. The CDR3, as DNA: TGCGCCAGCAGACAGGGTCCCGGGGAGCTGTTTTTT. Its translation: CASRQGPGELFF.

Worth noting for this clone: The same CDR3 arises from other DNA sequences in this sample as well. The genes are TRBV19 and TRBJ2-3, with D tentatively TRBD2 (5 bases). V lost 5 bases to trimming and J lost 4 bases, with 13 bases between them. This CDR3 is built from 14 residues. CDR1 is LNHDA, CDR2 SQIVND, per germline (reference sequence). The CDR3 reads CASSLAGAPDTQYF. In DNA, the CDR3 is TGTGCCAGTAGTCTCGCGGGTGCTCCAGATACGCAGTATTTT.

The V gene is TRBV10-3, the J gene TRBJ1-4; D uncertain. Between the trimmed V and J ends, which lost 3 bases and 3 bases, there was a span of 14 bases. This CDR3 has 16 residues. Germline V gene sequence: CDR1 ENHRY, CDR2 SYGVKD. CDR3 DNA: TGTGCCATCAGTGAAGGCAAAGGCGGACCTAATGAAAAACTGTTTTTT. Translation: CAISEGKGGPNEKLFF.